Included here is one TCR beta chain sequence, with context. The antigen is undetermined. Method: immunoSEQ multiplex PCR; TCRdb's copy keeps in-frame clones and lacks some. Of roughly 80,000 clones listed, approximately 86% are singletons. Germline V lookup: CDR1 SNHLY, CDR2 FYNNEI. Losses at the gene ends were 4 bases for V and 6 bases for J; bases not matched to a gene: 7. The CDR3 runs to 14 residues. The record originates from a study of OX40 agonist ivuxolimab in advanced cancers. General study results and limits: Average numbers of expanded clones were greater in CD8+ T cells than in CD4+. Nonresponders, in some cases, also had low normalized T-cell clonal expansion.

The chain is built from TRBV2 and TRBJ1-1; 8 bases map to TRBD1. The starting material was CD4+ or CD8+ T cells sorted from blood, obtained in a trial of the OX40 agonist ivuxolimab. This clonotype was obtained from an adult with an advanced solid tumor such as melanoma, head and neck, liver or kidney cancer. The CDR3 DNA is TGTGCCAGCAGTGGGGAGACAGGGGCCCCTGAAGCTTTCTTT. It yields the protein CASSGETGAPEAFF.